The clone carrying this TCR beta chain occurred once. Its antigen is not identified. Distinct nucleotide sequences in the sample also encode this CDR3. As defined, naive CD8 cells were CD45RO-negative and positively selected for CCR7, with terminally differentiated effector memory CD45RA+ cells excluded. The data were obtained in a study of shared clonotypes between healthy human individuals. Study observations and caveats: Some clonotypes were shared by all four sorted-subset donors, while others were not shared. The non-shared ones had lower generation probabilities than the shared ones.

The authors loaded roughly 180 ng DNA, about 30,000 T cell genomes, into sorted-subset replicate PCRs. Clones were sequenced by immunoSEQ multiplex PCR, and TCRdb holds only the in-frame ones, with some missing. The repertoire consists of more than 2 million clones, with about 94% occurring once and the leading ten covering 1% to 1.3%. The germline CDR1 and CDR2 sequences are SGHDT and YYEEEE. The length of the CDR3 is 13 residues. Trimming pared 0 bases from V and 2 bases from J, leaving 6 bases between. The sequencing input was naive CD8+ T cells sorted from blood. The rearrangement uses TRBV5-6 and TRBJ2-7; D uncertain. The clonotype comes from a man between 18 and 35 years old in good health. This CDR3 is CASSLAPAYEQYF. The CDR3 DNA is TGTGCCAGCAGCTTGGCGCCAGCCTACGAGCAGTACTTC.